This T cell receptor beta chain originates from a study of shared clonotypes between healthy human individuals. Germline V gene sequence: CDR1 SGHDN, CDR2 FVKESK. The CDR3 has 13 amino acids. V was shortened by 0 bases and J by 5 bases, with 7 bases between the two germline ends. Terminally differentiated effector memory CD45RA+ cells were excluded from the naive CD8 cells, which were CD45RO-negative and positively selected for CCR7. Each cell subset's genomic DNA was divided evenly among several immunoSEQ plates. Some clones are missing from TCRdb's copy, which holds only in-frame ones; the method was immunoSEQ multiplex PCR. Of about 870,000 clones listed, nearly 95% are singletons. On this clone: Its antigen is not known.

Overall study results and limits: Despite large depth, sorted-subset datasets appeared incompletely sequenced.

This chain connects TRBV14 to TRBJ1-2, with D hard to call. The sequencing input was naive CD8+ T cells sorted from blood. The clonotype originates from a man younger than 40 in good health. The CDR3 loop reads CASSQDRKYGYTF. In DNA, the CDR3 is TGTGCCAGCAGCCAAGACAGGAAGTATGGCTACACCTTC. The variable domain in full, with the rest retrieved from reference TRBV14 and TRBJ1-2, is EAGVTQFPSHSVIEKGQTVTLRCDPISGHDNLYWYRRVMGKEIKFLLHFVKESKQDESGMPNNRFLAERTGGTYSTLKVQPAELEDSGVYFCASSQDRKYGYTFGSGTRLTVV.